The TCR beta chain under discussion was sequenced for a study of T cells in localized non-small cell lung cancer. About this clone itself: What it recognizes is unknown.

Study-wide findings and caveats: Higher T cell density in the blood was associated with longer overall survival, whereas higher adjacent-lung clonality associated with shorter survival. Across samples, adjacent lung featured a median roughly 62 of the top 100 tumor clones. Sequencing, confined to only one tumor region, leaves heterogeneity possible.

Profiled with immunoSEQ multiplex PCR; TCRdb holds only in-frame clones, not every one. The table shows over 25,000 clones, with approximately 86% occurring only once. CDR1 MNHNY and CDR2 SVGAGI come from the germline V gene (reference sequence). Trimming removed 2 bases from V and 5 bases from J; junction bases left unmatched: 3. The CDR3 consists of 15 residues. This material consisted of peripheral blood, taken before any cancer treatment. This TCR derives from a male donor aged 60 or over with stage I lung adenocarcinoma. The chain has TRBV6-6 and TRBJ2-2, with 9 bases that match TRBD2. CDR3 amino acids: CASSYAGLATGELFF. The CDR3 nucleotides are TGTGCCAGCAGTTACGCTGGACTAGCGACCGGGGAGCTGTTTTTT.